This TCR beta chain was sequenced for a study of cytomegalovirus exposure and HLA in healthy donors. Healthy people donating bone marrow made up the donors. This CDR3 has 14 residues. V was pared by 5 bases and J by 4 bases, with 7 bases of the junction left unmatched. Germline V gene sequence: CDR1 GTSNPN, CDR2 SVGIG (reference sequence). Amplification used 60 Vbeta primers and 13 Jbeta primers. Method: immunoSEQ multiplex PCR; TCRdb's copy keeps in-frame clones and lacks some. The sample lists 110,000 to 150,000 clones, approximately 80% occurring once. This sequence originates from a boy aged 2-15 years in good health and CMV-seronegative. The gene calls are TRBV30 and TRBJ1-4; the match to TRBD1 covers 7 bases. The sample was PBMCs. The CDR3 here is CAWHPGQNNEKLFF. CDR3 bases: TGTGCCTGGCATCCGGGACAGAATAATGAAAAACTGTTTTTT.